The sequence of this T cell receptor beta chain was determined in a study of long-term antiretroviral therapy in people with HIV. V lost 0 bases, J lost 0 bases, and 9 bases lay in between. CDR3 length: 16 residues. CDR1 and CDR2 from the germline V gene are MNHEY and SVGAGI. As to this clone: Its specificity is unknown.

The libraries were made with immunoSEQ v3.0 at survey level. Sequencing was performed with immunoSEQ multiplex PCR; in TCRdb, only in-frame clones are kept and a portion is missing. The table includes tens of thousands of clones, roughly 94% detected once. General observations from the study: Blood obtained between the mid-2000s and the late 2010s may reflect older ART regimens.

This material consisted of unsorted PBMCs, taken 5.3 years after starting antiretroviral therapy. The sequence came from a man aged 50-59 years with HIV. The rearrangement links TRBV6-5 to TRBJ1-3; the D is unclear. CDR3 DNA: TGTGCCAGCAGTTACTCCCTCAGGCCCTCTGGAAACACCATATATTTT. It translates to CASSYSLRPSGNTIYF.